This TCR beta chain originates from a study of cytomegalovirus exposure and HLA in healthy donors (TCRdb year 2017). Background on the whole study: An earlier analysis of about 530 of the donors reported 276 Gb of sequence data and approximately 120 million unique TCR beta sequences obtained from about 180 million T cells. Genome-wide SNP genotypes for about three fifths of the roughly 700 donors were used in a later genetic analysis, which treated that subset as a discovery cohort. Every repertoire in the discovery cohort had been generated on one and the same sequencing platform. Among 398 genotyped donors of the cohort, an average of approximately 200,000 unique TCR beta nucleotide sequences was sequenced per donor, of which about 19% were non-productive. Roughly 300 gigabases of sequencing data and tens of millions of unique TCR sequences were included in an early release covering roughly 700 HLA-typed donors. The number of typed donors differed by locus: roughly 620-630 for A, B, C, DRB1 and DQB1; approximately 520 for DQA1; some 590 for DPA1; and about 450 for DPB1. The genetic ancestry cluster associated with self-reported Caucasian donors included approximately 85% of the roughly 400 genotyped donors. Donor age, sex, ethnicity and CMV serostatus were compiled alongside the repertoire data. The aim of the study was to test whether cataloging public T cell receptors could identify signatures of past pathogen exposure. In an earlier analysis of 587 of the donors, high-throughput TCR beta sequencing was used to judge whether each TCR beta V gene segment behaved as functional or pseudogenic. Because of strong linkage in the cohort, roughly 5 DR-DQ haplotypes were treated as single units for association and clustering. The later analysis used no new phenotypic data to find candidate immune exposures, relying instead on TCR beta sequences and their occurrence across donors. Besides the first cohort of 500 to 700 subjects, a separate validation cohort made up of roughly 120 different subjects was used. Using immunosequencing, the study profiled T cell repertoires from fewer than 700 subjects and related those repertoires to cytomegalovirus serostatus. HLA typing covered class I and class II loci at four-digit resolution. In a later analysis, previously published TCR beta repertoires from roughly 710 donors were re-analyzed and high-resolution HLA genotyping was added so that TCR occurrence patterns could be studied. To predict cytomegalovirus infection status, the study brought together high-throughput TCR immunosequencing, statistical association of individual TCRs with disease status, and machine learning. Points the paper makes about the study in general: In a later analysis, most CMV-associated TCR beta chains were found to appear HLA-restricted, with HLA associations seemingly driven largely by CMV exposure. When HLA alleles, especially DR and DQ, strongly co-occurred, attributing TCR associations to individual alleles was difficult. The cohort was sequenced for TCR beta chains only, and without alpha or paired-chain data the features that could be detected were limited. The classifier was reported to diagnose cytomegalovirus status with high specificity and sensitivity in both the original cohort and the validation cohort. A group of highly shared sequence variants was considered likely to be a technical artifact of the sequencing pipeline. Because counts were too low, around 17 rarely observed V segments, including chromosome 9 orphons, were left out of the earlier analysis of several hundred of the donors. Linkage disequilibrium might explain the correlated functional status among segregating V segments, but an unknown experimental factor could not be ruled out. In a later analysis, several top co-occurrence clusters were reported to appear linked to parvovirus B19, influenza, CMV and Epstein-Barr virus. A later analysis found that TCR association rates varied across HLA loci, with DRB1 alleles showing the most associated TCRs and HLA-C alleles the fewest. HLA typing was unavailable for some donors at each locus, so association tests used only the typed subset. In vitro tests confirmed that a few of the cytomegalovirus-associated TCR beta chains recognize cytomegalovirus antigens. The presence/absence analyses assumed that sequencing depth was roughly uniform across donors, and that assumption may not be true. It was suggested by the authors that the approach could potentially be generalized to other disease states and immunological phenotypes. A later genetic analysis reported fewer N-insertions in productive TCRs among donors in an Asian-associated ancestry cluster than the approximately 700-donor mean. V-gene and J-gene trimming of TCR beta chains was associated with a missense DCLRE1C variant in a later genetic analysis, and the association was replicated in an independent cohort. The 87-base-pair reads could not distinguish some IMGT-functional V segments, including TRBV6-2 and TRBV6-3, so those segments were excluded. A further reported finding was that TCR beta sequences accurately predicted the HLA-A and HLA-B alleles for most subjects in the first cohort. The only immune exposure information available for the cohort was CMV serostatus. In the study, approximately 150 TCR beta chains were listed as associated with cytomegalovirus. Compared with equally common non-associated chains, HLA-associated TCR beta chains in a later analysis were more clonally expanded and had lower generation probabilities. In an earlier analysis of under 600 of the donors, most TCR beta V segments were observed in productive rearrangements about 90% or about 30% of the time, broadly matching IMGT annotations. At a false discovery rate of 0.05, a later analysis linked around 15,000 TCR beta sequences to specific HLA alleles. While some public TCRs were present in many individuals, most TCR sequences turned up only very rarely across donors.

The cohort comprised around 690 healthy bone marrow donors. All cohort members were sampled while nominally healthy, although unrecorded immune exposures were likely present. The donor tested CMV seronegative, placing the donor among the 350 or so seronegative members of the cohort. A peripheral blood sample was provided by each donor, and peripheral blood mononuclear cells were used for TCR beta sequencing. The Qiagen DNeasy Blood Extraction Kit was used to extract genomic DNA from the blood cell samples. Inclusive of the bounding cysteine and phenylalanine, the CDR3 is 17 residues long. The entry retains the CDR3 DNA only, 51 bases that are in frame from base 1. Unmatched junction bases come to 4, with V trimmed by 2 bases and J by 4 bases. CDR1 and CDR2 are drawn from the germline V gene: LGHNT, FRNRAP. Libraries came from the immunoSEQ multiplex PCR assay. The multiplex PCR relied on a mix of 60 forward primers for TCR Vbeta segments and 13 reverse primers for TCR Jbeta segments. Amplification of the CDR3 region of rearranged TCR beta genes was performed with a multiplex PCR assay on genomic DNA. The amplified TCR beta libraries were sequenced on the Illumina HiSeq System as 87-base-pair reads. The authors' analysis ran thus. A later analysis tallied roughly 80 million unique TCR beta chains across the 700 or so repertoires, and about 10 million of those chains were shared by two or more donors. To remove PCR and sequencing errors, raw reads were error-corrected and collapsed into unique sequences using a nearest-neighbor algorithm that merged closely related sequences. To assign V, D and J gene segments, CDR3 sequences were aligned to IMGT reference sequences. For a sequence to be retained, a match of at least six nucleotides to both a V gene segment and a J gene segment was required. Rearrangements were called productive when the CDR3 lacked stop codons and stayed in frame with V and J; all others were non-productive. Following IMGT convention, CDR3 was defined as the stretch from the second conserved V-encoded cysteine to the conserved J-encoded phenylalanine. In an earlier analysis of roughly 580 of the donors, sequences lacking an unambiguous match to a single V gene segment were excluded. In an earlier analysis of approximately 610 of the donors, V segments were called functional above 56.7% productive rearrangements and were called segregating when the between-donor standard deviation exceeded 5%. A statistical classification framework was built to diagnose cytomegalovirus status from the catalog of TCR beta chain sequences. A later analysis assigned V and J genes by comparing TCR nucleotide sequences with IMGT/GENE-DB human TR gene sequences. In a later analysis, CDR3 sequences and most-parsimonious VDJ recombination scenarios were assigned using the TCRdist pipeline. In a later analysis, each TCR beta chain was defined by its CDR3 amino acid sequence together with its V-gene family, and reads without a unique V-gene family were excluded. As a way to deal with suspected cross-contamination and a sequencing artifact, a later analysis dropped approximately 570 nucleotide sequences that were highly shared and had low generation probability. For each public chain, a later analysis derived a clonal expansion index from normalized ranks of inferred template counts within each repertoire. A later analysis computed generation probabilities with a VDJ recombination model fitted to out-of-frame rearrangements, and checked the results against IGoR. In a later analysis, hypergeometric tests were used to score TCR-TCR, TCR-HLA and TCR-CMV co-occurrence, with a repertoire-size bias correction applied to TCR pairs. A later analysis estimated false discovery rates by permuting HLA or CMV assignments 20 times. In a later analysis, co-occurring TCRs were grouped using DBSCAN, and TCRdist sequence similarity was added for clustering within HLA-allele-positive subsets. Co-occurrence clustering excluded repertoires with fewer than 30,000 or more than 120,000 public chains, plus five with anomalous nucleotide sharing. TCRdb mirrors the immuneACCESS table, restricted to in-frame sequences. Some clones are absent from its copies; in checked studies, under half trace to an unresolved V gene, and the reason for the others is unknown. That table gives V, J and clone size, and the DNA gave D and trimming. The sample records roughly 150,000 clones, 80% of which are singletons. The top ten constitute less than 2.5% of the sample.

Worth noting for this clone: This clone's antigen is unknown. One base away there is no much larger clone; base qualities are not given.

The sequenced sample consisted of PBMCs. The receptor was derived from a male donor in good health and CMV-seronegative. The chain uses TRBV12-5 and TRBJ2-3; 15 nucleotides in the junction match TRBD2. The CDR3 corresponds to CASGLRTSGGAPDTQYF. The DNA is as follows: TGTGCTAGTGGTTTGAGGACTAGCGGGGGGGCCCCAGATACGCAGTATTTT.